One and the same sample provided the 20 T cell receptor beta chains below, sequenced in a study of human T cells and chemical hapten exposure (dated by TCRdb to about 2021). The library was produced with RACE. Sequencing was performed on a NextSeq 500. The public sequencing data were trimmed at Q25 with fastp and processed into clonotypes with MiXCR by TCRdb, which kept only in-frame beta chains. Every distinct CDR3 protein forms one entry, paired with its most common genes and DNA. The sample profile shows around 100,000 distinct CDR3 sequences; 11% of them were found once. The ten biggest clones cover approximately 3.5% of the sample. In light of the paper, this sample's time point label describes: patch test 1, 2 weeks after DPC sensitization. According to the study, the label for this sample's treatment or condition signals: therapeutic diphenylcyclopropenone sensitization with weekly scalp DPC.

The material was whole blood, obtained in connection with sensitization to the hapten diphenylcyclopropenone (DPC). These receptors all come from a woman aged 40 to 50 with alopecia areata. Some clones in this sample may be carry-over from other donors' samples.

The table lists this clonotype with many counts. The chain recombines TRBV3-1 with TRBJ2-2; 7 bases are a match to TRBD2. The V gene's germline CDR1 is LGHDT and CDR2 YNNKEL (reference sequence). Losses at the gene ends were 6 bases for V and 5 bases for J; bases not matched to a gene: 6. The CDR3 totals 14 residues. CDR3 protein: CASSHVGGTGELFF. The CDR3 DNA sequence: TGTGCCAGCAGTCATGTGGGGGGGACCGGGGAGCTGTTTTTT.

This clonotype appeared many times. The chain employs TRBV18 and TRBJ2-2; D is possibly TRBD1 or TRBD2 (5 bases each). Germline V gives CDR1 KGHSH, CDR2 LQKENI. This CDR3 is 16 amino acids long. Trimming removed 0 bases at V and 7 bases at J, with 15 bases between. The CDR3 region has the DNA TGTGCCAGCTCACCACCTGTTTCGGGACGGGGCGGGGAGCTGTTTTTT. Amino acid sequence: CASSPPVSGRGGELFF.

Many counts were recorded for this clonotype. The J gene is TRBJ1-2, the V gene TRBV12-5; D might be TRBD1 (6 bases). The CDR3 is 15 amino acids. Trimming took off 0 bases at V and 7 bases at J, with 15 bases between the two ends. In germline, CDR1 is LGHNT, CDR2 FRNRAP. Here the CDR3 reads CASGLVRGQGSGYTF. In nucleotides, the CDR3 is TGTGCTAGTGGTTTGGTACGGGGGCAGGGGTCTGGCTACACCTTC.

A few counts support this clonotype. The J gene is TRBJ2-2, the V gene TRBV2; the match to TRBD2 covers 13 bases. Per germline, CDR1 SNHLY and CDR2 FYNNEI. The CDR3 runs 14 residues. V lost 9 bases and J lost 3; bases outside the gene matches: 1. CDR3 amino acids: CARGTSGDTGELFF. The DNA for the CDR3 is TGTGCCAGAGGGACTAGCGGGGACACCGGGGAGCTGTTTTTT.

This clonotype was detected ten times or more. This rearrangement joins TRBV11-2 to TRBJ2-1; D possibly corresponds to TRBD1 (6 bases). With 5 bases removed from V and 9 bases from J, the gap between germline ends came to 11 bases. This CDR3 is 12 amino acids long. CDR1 SGHAT and CDR2 FQNNGV come from the germline V gene. This CDR3 is CASSRTESEQFF. CDR3 nucleotides: TGTGCCAGCAGCCGGACAGAATCTGAGCAGTTCTTC.

This clonotype was counted many times. The genes are TRBV11-2 and TRBJ2-1; D is unresolved. Germline CDR1 SGHAT, CDR2 FQNNGV. The V and J ends lost 2 bases and 7 bases respectively, with 3 bases between them. CDR3 length: 11 amino acids. CDR3 in DNA: TGTGCCAGCAGCTTACAGAATGAGCAGTTCTTC. Translating gives CASSLQNEQFF. The whole variable domain, remainder taken from reference TRBV11-2 and TRBJ2-1, is EAGVAQSPRYKIIEKRQSVAFWCNPISGHATLYWYQQILGQGPKLLIQFQNNGVVDDSQLPKDRFSAERLKGVDSTLKIQPAKLEDSAVYLCASSLQNEQFFGPGTRLTVL.

This clonotype was recorded a few times. The rearrangement links TRBV6-5 to TRBJ2-1, with a possible D match to TRBD2 (5 bases). Trimming stripped 2 bases from V and 2 bases from J, with 10 bases between. This CDR3 spans 15 amino acids. Germline V CDR1 and CDR2: MNHEY, SVGAGI. The CDR3 is CASSYRGKAYNEQFF. Written as DNA, the CDR3 is TGTGCCAGCAGTTACAGAGGGAAGGCCTACAATGAGCAGTTCTTC.

This clonotype was counted only a few times. The chain recombines TRBV20-1 with TRBJ1-3, with TRBD1 matching 7 bases. Germline CDR1 is DFQATT and CDR2 is SNEGSKA (reference sequence). V lost 0 bases and J lost 3; bases outside the gene matches: 8. The CDR3 runs to 16 residues. CDR3 protein: CSARDPRGRGGNTIYF. CDR3 nucleotide sequence: TGCAGTGCTAGAGATCCGAGGGGGCGCGGTGGAAACACCATATATTTT.

This clonotype was detected ten times or more. The V gene is TRBV5-4, the J gene TRBJ2-4; tentatively, D is TRBD1 (6 bases). The CDR3 loop spans 15 amino acids. V was pared by 0 bases and J by 5 bases, with 12 bases between. Germline values: CDR1 SGHNT, CDR2 YYREEE (reference sequence). CDR3 nucleotides: TGTGCCAGCAGCTTGGGCAGGACAGACCAAAACATTCAGTACTTC. Translating gives CASSLGRTDQNIQYF.

This clonotype has ten or more counts. The genes are TRBV7-9 and TRBJ1-5; 10 bases map to TRBD1. CDR1 and CDR2 (germline): SEHNR, FQNEAQ (reference sequence). V dropped 3 bases and J dropped 13; count of bases not matched to a gene: 6. The CDR3 has 13 residues. The CDR3 here is CASSFGTGARQHF. The DNA for the CDR3 is TGTGCCAGCAGCTTCGGGACAGGGGCCCGACAGCATTTT.

Ten or more counts support this clonotype. The chain carries TRBV7-9 and TRBJ2-3, with a weak D call TRBD2 (5 bases). The CDR3 contains 17 residues. Germline V CDR1 and CDR2: SEHNR, FQNEAQ (reference sequence). The V and J ends lost 1 base and 0 bases respectively, with 14 bases between them. The CDR3 is CASSLVGGRTSTDTQYF. The CDR3 DNA is TGTGCCAGCAGCTTAGTCGGCGGCAGGACTAGCACAGATACGCAGTATTTT. The full variable domain, rest sourced from reference TRBV7-9 and TRBJ2-3, is DTGVSQNPRHKITKRGQNVTFRCDPISEHNRLYWYRQTLGQGPEFLTYFQNEAQLEKSRLLSDRFSAERPKGSFSTLEIQRTEQGDSAMYLCASSLVGGRTSTDTQYFGPGTRLTVL.

This clonotype has a handful of counts. This chain links TRBV11-2 with TRBJ2-3; unclear D gene. The CDR3 is made up of 12 amino acids. The germline V gene has CDR1 SGHAT and CDR2 FQNNGV. V was shortened by 5 bases and J by 2 bases, with 5 bases between the two germline ends. As DNA, the CDR3 is TGTGCCAGCAGCGCCGACACAGATACGCAGTATTTT. The encoded protein is CASSADTDTQYF.

CDR3 nucleotides: TGCAGCGTTGAGGCCGACCCCTACGAGCAGTACTTC. Translating it yields CSVEADPYEQYF. The V gene is TRBV29-1, the J gene TRBJ2-7; D remains ambiguous. The CDR3 is made up of 12 amino acids. Trimming took 3 bases from V and 2 from J, leaving 8 bases between them. Germline values: CDR1 SQVTM, CDR2 ANQGSEA.

This clonotype was counted between two and nine times. The chain employs TRBV9 and TRBJ2-1; D unclear. Trimming shortened V by 3 bases and J by 5 bases, and 9 bases separated the two germline ends. This CDR3 has 13 amino acids. Germline CDR1 reads SGDLS; CDR2 reads YYNGEE. In nucleotides, the CDR3 is TGTGCCAGCAGCGCGCCGGCCCACAATGAGCAGTTCTTC. Protein product: CASSAPAHNEQFF.

On this clonotype itself: At one end, the junction sequence differs from germline, possibly due to a read error. The V and J genes are TRBV4-3 and TRBJ2-3; the D is unclear. Germline CDR1 LGHNA, CDR2 YSLEER. This CDR3 has 18 amino acids. The CDR3 DNA reads TGCGCCAGCAGCCAAGATTTCGAGGATGGAATGGGCACAGATACGCGGTATTTT. Translated: CASSQDFEDGMGTDTRYF.

The chain recombines TRBV28 with TRBJ2-3; a possible D gene is TRBD2 (5 bases). The CDR3 is 13 amino acids. Germline CDR1 MDHEN, CDR2 SYDVKM. Trimming stripped 3 bases from V and 4 bases from J, with 8 bases between. CDR3 loop: CASSFPGADTQYF. CDR3 nucleotides: TGTGCCAGCAGTTTCCCCGGGGCAGATACGCAGTATTTT.

Only a few counts were recorded for this clonotype. The chain links TRBV9 to TRBJ2-2; no clear D gene. The CDR3 is 14 amino acids. Germline CDR1 is SGDLS and CDR2 is YYNGEE. Trimming stripped 3 bases from V and 6 bases from J, with 12 bases between. CDR3 protein: CASSGLPNSGELFF. In nucleotides, the CDR3 is TGTGCCAGCAGCGGTCTACCTAACTCCGGGGAGCTGTTTTTT.

In this sample, this clonotype turned up a few times. The chain employs TRBV28 and TRBJ1-5, with TRBD1 identical over 7 bases. The V and J ends lost 2 bases and 6 bases, in that order; junction bases with no gene match: 4. This CDR3 contains 14 residues. Germline-derived CDR1 and CDR2 are MDHEN and SYDVKM. DNA of the CDR3: TGTGCCAGCAGTTTAGACAGGGCTGCTCAGCCCCAGCATTTT. This codes for CASSLDRAAQPQHF. The full variable domain, its missing parts supplied by reference TRBV28 and TRBJ1-5, is DVKVTQSSRYLVKRTGEKVFLECVQDMDHENMFWYRQDPGLGLRLIYFSYDVKMKEKGDIPEGYSVSREKKERFSLILESASTNQTSMYLCASSLDRAAQPQHFGDGTRLSIL.

This clonotype was detected a few times. The chain carries TRBV7-2 and TRBJ2-2; D gene ambiguous. CDR3 length equals 13 residues. Trimming took 2 bases from V and 3 from J, leaving 4 bases between them. Per germline, CDR1 SGHTA and CDR2 FQGNSA. CDR3 residues: CASSLTDTGELFF. The CDR3 DNA reads as TGTGCCAGCAGCTTAACGGACACCGGGGAGCTGTTTTTT.

The chain combines TRBV19 with TRBJ1-2; 9 bases are a match to TRBD1. In germline, CDR1 is LNHDA, CDR2 SQIVND (reference sequence). Unmatched junction bases numbered 13, after V lost 3 bases and J lost 8 bases. This CDR3 is 16 amino acids long. Here the CDR3 reads CASSMGQGLFQHGYTF. The CDR3 coding sequence is TGTGCCAGTAGTATGGGACAGGGTCTGTTCCAGCACGGCTACACCTTC. Combining the CDR3 with reference TRBV19 and TRBJ1-2 gives the whole variable domain DGGITQSPKYLFRKEGQNVTLSCEQNLNHDAMYWYRQDPGQGLRLIYYSQIVNDFQKGDIAEGYSVSREKKESFPLTVTSAQKNPTAFYLCASSMGQGLFQHGYTFGSGTRLTVV.